These 19 T cell receptor beta chains were all obtained from the same sample, sequenced in a study of cytomegalovirus exposure and HLA in healthy donors. The PCR contained 60 Vbeta and 13 Jbeta primers. TCRdb keeps only in-frame clones here, not all; method: immunoSEQ multiplex PCR. The table lists about 160,000 clones, around 80% of them singletons. Sample: PBMCs. These receptor sequences come from a man between 18 and 29 years old in good health and CMV-seropositive.

This chain uses TRBV5-4 with TRBJ2-1; D may be TRBD2 (5 bases). The germline gives CDR1 SGHNT, CDR2 YYREEE (reference sequence). The CDR3 consists of 13 residues. V lost 5 bases and J 6 bases, leaving 12 bases between the germline ends. CDR3 in DNA: TGTGCCAGCAGGGGAGTTAAAACCAATGAGCAGTTCTTC. Translation: CASRGVKTNEQFF.

The CDR3 loop reads CASSEAAGGYSNQPQHF. DNA for the CDR3: TGTGCCAGCAGTGAAGCGGCAGGTGGCTATAGCAATCAGCCCCAGCATTTT. This rearrangement joins TRBV6-1 to TRBJ1-5; D is ambiguous. Germline assignment: CDR1 MNHNS and CDR2 SASEGT. This CDR3 is built from 17 residues. V lost 0 bases and J 0 bases, leaving 12 bases between the germline ends.

The chain carries TRBV5-4 and TRBJ1-1, with 8 bases identical to TRBD1. The CDR3 has 13 amino acids. CDR1 and CDR2 (germline): SGHNT, YYREEE (reference sequence). With 0 bases clipped from V and 6 bases from J, the junction kept 1 base outside the gene matches. CDR3 in DNA: TGTGCCAGCAGCTTGGTACAGGGGGCTGAAGCTTTCTTT. It is translated as CASSLVQGAEAFF.

The chain is built from TRBV15 and TRBJ2-2; no clear D. The V gene's germline CDR1 is LNHNV and CDR2 YYDKDF (reference sequence). The CDR3 covers 13 residues. V shed 0 bases and J shed 6 bases, with 5 bases lying between them. CDR3: CATSRDEAGELFF. CDR3 DNA sequence: TGTGCCACCAGCAGAGATGAGGCCGGGGAGCTGTTTTTT.

The V call is TRBV15, the J call TRBJ2-1; 11 nucleotides agree with TRBD2. The V gene end was trimmed by 5 bases and the J gene end by 3 bases; junction bases not matched to a gene: 6. The CDR3 runs to 16 residues. From germline, CDR1 is LNHNV and CDR2 YYDKDF (reference sequence). The CDR3 here is CATSGTSGRFYNEQFF. In DNA form, the CDR3 reads TGTGCCACCAGCGGGACTAGCGGAAGGTTCTACAATGAGCAGTTCTTC.

The chain couples TRBV30 to TRBJ2-6; 9 bases fit TRBD1. The CDR3 loop spans 18 amino acids. CDR1 is GTSNPN and CDR2 is SVGIG in the germline V gene (reference sequence). Trimming cost V 5 bases and J 2 bases; bases outside gene matches: 13. This CDR3 is CAWDDRGILNPGANVLTF. The CDR3 DNA reads as TGTGCCTGGGATGACAGGGGGATTTTAAACCCTGGGGCCAACGTCCTGACTTTC.

Note on this clone: The same CDR3 is also encoded by other DNA sequences in this sample. V and J are TRBV9 and TRBJ2-7; D perhaps matches TRBD2 (5 bases). The CDR3 has 15 amino acids. V lost 0 bases and J lost 0, with 10 bases in between. Germline V gives CDR1 SGDLS, CDR2 YYNGEE. The CDR3 loop is CASSVGSGSSYEQYF. For the CDR3, the DNA is TGTGCCAGCAGCGTAGGATCGGGGAGCTCCTACGAGCAGTACTTC.

This rearrangement joins TRBV15 to TRBJ2-1, with 8 bases aligning to TRBD2. This CDR3 region has 15 residues. Per germline, CDR1 LNHNV and CDR2 YYDKDF (reference sequence). V dropped 7 bases and J dropped 4; count of bases not matched to a gene: 9. Here the CDR3 reads CATTPRGGDYNEQFF. Here the CDR3 DNA reads TGTGCCACCACTCCCCGGGGGGGGGATTACAATGAGCAGTTCTTC.

The V gene is TRBV7-9, the J gene TRBJ1-5, with D perhaps TRBD1 (5 bases). This CDR3 has 15 residues. Deletions cut 2 bases from V and 1 base from J, with 9 bases between. The germline gives CDR1 SEHNR, CDR2 FQNEAQ (reference sequence). CDR3 in amino acids: CASSLSTGSNQPQHF. The CDR3 bases are TGTGCCAGCAGCTTAAGTACAGGCAGCAATCAGCCCCAGCATTTT.

The chain links TRBV6-5 to TRBJ1-2; D is unclear. Germline assignment: CDR1 MNHEY and CDR2 SVGAGI. CDR3 size: 13 residues. V shed 6 bases and J shed 4 bases, with 12 bases lying between them. DNA of the CDR3: TGTGCCAGCAGCCCCCTGCTTAGCTATGGCTACACCTTC. It yields the protein CASSPLLSYGYTF.

This chain joins TRBV11-2 and TRBJ2-7; D ambiguous. The CDR3 contains 12 residues. Trimming removed 8 bases at V and 2 bases at J, with 10 bases between. Looked up from germline, CDR1 is SGHAT and CDR2 is FQNNGV. DNA of the CDR3: TGTGCCAGCGGTTCTACCACCTACGAGCAGTACTTC. The encoded protein is CASGSTTYEQYF.

The chain joins TRBV5-1 to TRBJ2-7; D is possibly TRBD2 (5 bases). Germline V gene data show CDR1 as SGHRS and CDR2 as YFSETQ. The germline V and J ends were trimmed by 1 base and 4 bases, with 6 bases remaining between them. CDR3 size: 12 residues. The CDR3 coding sequence is TGCGCCAGCAGCTTGCGCGGGTACGAGCAGTACTTC. Translating gives CASSLRGYEQYF.

The chain carries TRBV29-1 and TRBJ1-4; no definite D call. This CDR3 contains 14 residues. The V end lost 7 bases, the J end lost 3 bases, and 15 bases lay between the germline ends. The germline V gene has CDR1 SQVTM and CDR2 ANQGSEA. CDR3 DNA: TGCAGCGCCCAGCGGCCAGGAGCTAATGAAAAACTGTTTTTT. It translates to CSAQRPGANEKLFF.

The J gene is TRBJ2-7, the V gene TRBV10-2; D is unclear. Per the germline V gene, CDR1 is WSHSY and CDR2 is SAAADI. CDR3 size: 13 residues. Trimming removed 3 bases from V and 2 bases from J, with 8 bases in between. CDR3 in DNA: TGCGCCAGCAGTGATAACAGTCCCTACGAGCAGTACTTC. This translates into CASSDNSPYEQYF.

The chain combines TRBV11-2 with TRBJ2-3, with 10 bases lining up with TRBD2. The CDR3 extends over 14 amino acids. V was pared by 6 bases and J by 4 bases, with 4 bases of the junction left unmatched. Germline-derived CDR1 and CDR2 are SGHAT and FQNNGV. The CDR3 region is CASRSGGAADTQYF. The CDR3 coding sequence is TGTGCCAGCAGGAGCGGGGGGGCGGCAGATACGCAGTATTTT.

The gene calls are TRBV4-1 and TRBJ1-6, with D maybe TRBD1 (5 bases). The CDR3 is made up of 17 amino acids. The V gene lost 0 bases and the J gene lost 6 bases, with 15 bases spanning the gap. CDR1 is MGHRA and CDR2 is YSYEKL in the germline V gene. In DNA, the CDR3 is TGCGCCAGCAGCCAAGACCCGACAGAGCTGCTTAATTCACCCCTCCACTTT. Protein product: CASSQDPTELLNSPLHF.

This chain joins TRBV7-2 and TRBJ2-7; 14 bases agree with TRBD2. The ends lost 5 bases at V and 3 bases at J; junction bases unmatched: 3. CDR3 size: 15 residues. Germline values: CDR1 SGHTA, CDR2 FQGNSA. CDR3 in amino acids: CASSGTSGSLYEQYF. The CDR3 DNA reads TGTGCCAGCAGCGGGACTAGCGGGAGCCTCTACGAGCAGTACTTC.

The chain links TRBV6-1 to TRBJ2-3; 9 bases are shared with TRBD2. CDR1 and CDR2 (germline): MNHNS, SASEGT. J gave up 4 bases and V 1 base, and 6 bases lay outside the gene matches. This CDR3 is 16 amino acids long. The CDR3 DNA follows: TGTGCCAGCAGTGAAGTAGCGGGACTAGCCCCAGATACGCAGTATTTT. Translation gives CASSEVAGLAPDTQYF.

This clone was counted a few times. The rearrangement uses TRBV6-5 and TRBJ2-7; 8 bases fit TRBD2. CDR3 size: 14 residues. CDR1 is MNHEY, CDR2 SVGAGI, per germline. The junction had 0 bases not matched to a gene; V was cut back by 2 bases and J by 0 bases. CDR3 protein: CASSYSGGSYEQYF. The CDR3 region has the DNA TGTGCCAGCAGTTACAGCGGGGGCTCCTACGAGCAGTACTTC.